Here is one T cell receptor (beta chain) with its context. The assay was immunoSEQ multiplex PCR, and TCRdb's table has in-frame clones only and misses some. The profile shows around 83,000 clones, around nine tenths of them singletons. The record originates from a study of T cell responses to AZD1222 COVID-19 vaccine. Study-wide context: Whether given at about 4 or about 12 weeks, second doses were pooled.

The CDR3 spans 14 residues. The ends were cut back, 3 bases at V and 5 bases at J, with 11 bases in the middle. Germline-derived CDR1 and CDR2 are SGHTA and FQGTGA. This rearrangement joins TRBV7-3 to TRBJ2-1; TRBD2 might be the D (6 bases). This TCR was recovered from an adult in good health. This sample comprised peripheral blood, obtained on day 0 of AZD1222 vaccination. CDR3: CASSFSSGHNEQFF. DNA of the CDR3: TGTGCCAGCAGCTTTAGTAGCGGCCACAATGAGCAGTTCTTC. Full variable domain (outside the CDR3, taken from reference TRBV7-3 and TRBJ2-1): GAGVSQTPSNKVTEKGKYVELRCDPISGHTALYWYRQSLGQGPEFLIYFQGTGAADDSGLPNDRFFAVRPEGSVSTLKIQRTERGDSAVYLCASSFSSGHNEQFFGPGTRLTVL.